A selection of T cell receptor beta chains follows, all from one sample in a study of shared clonotypes between healthy human individuals. Libraries were prepared by immunoSEQ multiplex PCR; TCRdb keeps only in-frame clonotypes and omits some of them. The sample lists hundreds of thousands of clones; under 95% were seen once. The specimen was naive CD8+ T cells sorted from blood. These receptor sequences come from a man aged 25-45 years in good health. The CDR3 runs from the conserved cysteine through the conserved F or W. A D gene is named only where the DNA matches it firmly. Not all rows give a size; the values are once, few, many and, for expanded clones, a class.

>TRBV7-8|TRBJ2-1|NA|NA
CASSEMASGDTQFF
TGTGCCAGCTCGGAAATGGCCAGCGGCGACACGCAGTTCTTC
>TRBV25-1|TRBJ1-5|NA|NA
CASSELRENQPQHF
TGTGCCAGCAGTGAATTGAGGGAAAATCAGCCCCAGCATTTT
>TRBV27|TRBJ1-3|NA|NA
CASKRGTSDTIYF
TGTGCCAGCAAACGCGGGACGTCGGACACCATATATTTT
>TRBV29-1|TRBJ2-2|many|NA
CSVEAAGELFF
TGCAGCGTTGAAGCCGCCGGGGAGCTGTTTTTT
>TRBV5-4|TRBJ1-2|NA|NA
CASSSGTLRAGNYGYTF
TGTGCCAGCAGCAGCGGGACTCTACGGGCGGGGAACTATGGCTACACCTTC
>TRBV2|TRBJ2-5|NA|NA
CASSVETQYF
TGTGCCAGCAGTGTTGAGACCCAGTACTTC
>TRBV10-3|TRBJ2-3|NA|TRBD2
CAISDWTSGSTDTQYF
TGTGCCATCAGCGACTGGACTAGCGGGAGCACAGATACGCAGTATTTT
>TRBV27|TRBJ1-1|NA|NA
CASSFAGSNTEAFF
TGTGCCAGCAGTTTCGCGGGATCGAACACTGAAGCTTTCTTT
>TRBV6-6|TRBJ2-7|NA|TRBD2
CATHGGGSYEQYF
TGTGCCACCCACGGGGGGGGGTCCTACGAGCAGTACTTC
>TRBV28|TRBJ2-7|NA|NA
CASSTGLFLSYEQYF
TGTGCCAGCAGTACTGGACTCTTTCTATCCTACGAGCAGTACTTC
>TRBV27|TRBJ2-2|once|TRBD2
CASIASGRGTGELFF
TGTGCCAGCATTGCTAGCGGGAGAGGTACCGGGGAGCTGTTTTTT
>TRBV27|TRBJ2-7|NA|TRBD2
CASSLGLGPYEQYF
TGTGCCAGCAGTTTGGGACTAGGCCCCTACGAGCAGTACTTC
>TRBV27|TRBJ2-7|few|NA
CASFDRTYEQYF
TGTGCCAGCTTCGACAGGACCTACGAGCAGTACTTC
>TRBV4-3|TRBJ2-1|NA|NA
CASSPRSPGEQFF
TGCGCCAGCAGCCCCCGGTCCCCGGGTGAGCAGTTCTTC
>TRBV7-8|TRBJ1-5|NA|NA
CASSPYYQSNQPQHF
TGTGCCAGCAGCCCCTATTATCAGAGCAATCAGCCCCAGCATTTT
>TRBV27|TRBJ2-7|few|NA
CASSFQGRYYEQYF
TGTGCCAGCAGTTTTCAGGGCAGATACTACGAGCAGTACTTC
>TRBV15|TRBJ2-1|NA|TRBD1
CATSRDGQGAYNEQFF
TGTGCCACCAGCAGAGATGGACAGGGGGCGTACAATGAGCAGTTCTTC
>TRBV5-1|TRBJ2-1|NA|TRBD1
CASSLGGQGLPGLF
TGCGCCAGCAGCTTGGGGGGACAGGGTCTCCCGGGGCTCTTC
>TRBV27|TRBJ2-3|NA|NA
CASSEYTGSTDTQYF
TGTGCCAGCAGTGAATATACCGGGAGCACAGATACGCAGTATTTT
>TRBV28|TRBJ1-5|NA|NA
CASRLNLIQGQPQHF
TGTGCCAGCAGACTAAACCTAATACAGGGTCAGCCCCAGCATTTT
>TRBV6-5|TRBJ2-5|NA|NA
CASSWGLGEKETQYF
TGTGCCAGCAGTTGGGGGTTGGGGGAAAAAGAGACCCAGTACTTC
>TRBV27|TRBJ2-1|NA|NA
CASSSGTYYNEQFF
TGTGCCAGCAGCTCCGGGACGTACTACAATGAGCAGTTCTTC
>TRBV13|TRBJ2-4|NA|NA
CASSLRGAVGLIAKNIQYF
TGTGCCAGCAGCTTACGCGGGGCCGTCGGCCTCATAGCCAAAAACATTCAGTACTTC
>TRBV7-9|TRBJ2-1|NA|TRBD2
CASSPEEGLTSDKIHEQFF
TGTGCCAGCAGCCCCGAGGAGGGCTTGACTAGCGACAAAATTCATGAGCAGTTCTTC
>TRBV6-1|TRBJ2-1|few|NA
CASSEEIGNWEQFF
TGTGCCAGCAGTGAAGAAATAGGGAATTGGGAGCAGTTCTTC
>TRBV27|TRBJ2-1|once|NA
CASSPGFRYNEQFF
TGTGCCAGCAGTCCCGGTTTCAGATACAATGAGCAGTTCTTC
>TRBV5-1|TRBJ2-7|NA|NA
CASSLVRYEQYF
TGCGCCAGCAGCTTAGTACGCTACGAGCAGTACTTC
>TRBV4-3|TRBJ2-1|NA|NA
CASSQWNSGDRAHEQFF
TGCGCCAGCAGCCAATGGAATAGCGGGGACAGGGCCCATGAGCAGTTCTTC
>TRBV30|TRBJ2-7|NA|NA
CALEMVQGGGPGFGQYF
TGTGCCTTGGAGATGGTACAGGGAGGGGGACCGGGGTTCGGGCAGTACTTC
>TRBV27|TRBJ2-1|NA|NA
CASSLNRGNEQFF
TGTGCCAGCAGTTTAAACCGGGGAAATGAGCAGTTCTTC
>TRBV6-5|TRBJ1-1|NA|TRBD1
CASSYHPGQGDTEAFF
TGTGCCAGCAGTTACCATCCGGGACAGGGAGACACTGAAGCTTTCTTT
>TRBV18|TRBJ2-6|NA|TRBD1
CASSPQMGQGPGANVLTF
TGTGCCAGCTCACCGCAAATGGGACAGGGACCTGGGGCCAACGTCCTGACTTTC
>TRBV25-1|TRBJ2-1|once|NA
CASGSYNEQFF
TGTGCCAGCGGGAGTTACAATGAGCAGTTCTTC